This T cell receptor (beta chain) emerged from a study of cytomegalovirus exposure and HLA in healthy donors. Study-wide context: Later, an analysis reported that the 110 or so validation repertoires had used the same platform as the roughly 680 first-cohort repertoires.

Study conclusions and caveats: Subsequent analysis revealed that first-cohort TCR clusters tended to co-occur in the 120 or so validation repertoires. Cytomegalovirus-associated status was assigned to roughly 160 TCR beta chains. Most TCRs appeared rarely, but some public TCRs recurred in many donors.

Generated by immunoSEQ multiplex PCR, the TCRdb table keeps only in-frame clones and is missing some. The sample carries 150,000 to 200,000 clones, roughly 91% recorded once. To note about this clone: Its antigen is undetermined.

The receptor was isolated from a man aged 18 to 35 in good health and CMV-seronegative. Sequences were obtained from PBMCs.

CDR3 in amino acids: CASSLAGDPTGQETQYF. For the CDR3, the DNA is TGCGCCAGCAGCTTGGCGGGGGATCCCACGGGGCAAGAGACCCAGTACTTC. The J gene is TRBJ2-5, the V gene TRBV5-1, with D perhaps TRBD2 (6 bases). The CDR3 is made up of 17 amino acids. V lost 0 bases, J lost 2 bases, and 17 bases lay in between. CDR1 is SGHRS and CDR2 is YFSETQ in the germline V gene.